This TCR beta chain was captured in a study of T-cell reconstitution after alpha-beta-depleted transplantation in children. Unique molecular identifiers were incorporated into the prepared TCRbeta library. One entry per CDR3 protein results from TCRdb running MiXCR on the PCR reads. The table records roughly 74,000 distinct CDR3 sequences, 15% to 20% of them present only once. Germline loops: CDR1 SEHNR, CDR2 FQNEAQ (reference sequence). Germline trimming cut 5 bases from V and 8 bases from J; bases unmatched to any gene: 9. The CDR3 has 15 residues. The TCR sequence derives from a male patient between 2 and 15 years old who had a stem cell transplant for acute lymphoblastic leukemia, so the T cells may come from the graft donor. The specimen was PBMCs, mostly from graft donor cells, collected 360 days after TCRalphabeta/CD19-depleted stem cell transplant. This chain connects TRBV7-9 to TRBJ2-1, with 10 positions matching TRBD2. The CDR3 protein is CASSHGLAVNYEQFF. As DNA, the CDR3 is TGTGCCAGCAGCCACGGACTAGCGGTTAACTATGAGCAGTTCTTC.